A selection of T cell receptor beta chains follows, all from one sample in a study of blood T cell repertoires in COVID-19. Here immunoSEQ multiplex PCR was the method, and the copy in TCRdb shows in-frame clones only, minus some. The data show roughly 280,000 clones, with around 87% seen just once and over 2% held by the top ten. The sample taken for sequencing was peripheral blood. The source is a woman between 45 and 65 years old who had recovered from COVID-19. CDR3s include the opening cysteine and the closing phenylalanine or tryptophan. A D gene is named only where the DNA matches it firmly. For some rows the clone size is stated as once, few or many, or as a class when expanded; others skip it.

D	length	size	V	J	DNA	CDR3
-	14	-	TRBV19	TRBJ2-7	TGTGCCAGTAACCCTCGCGCCGACTTCCCGGGGCAGTACTTC	CASNPRADFPGQYF
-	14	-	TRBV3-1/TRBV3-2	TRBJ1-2	TGTGCCAGCAGCCAAAATCCGGGGTTAGCTGGCTACACCTTC	CASSQNPGLAGYTF
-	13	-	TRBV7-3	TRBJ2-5	TGTGCCAGCAGCTTAAACAGGCAAGAGACCCAGTACTTC	CASSLNRQETQYF
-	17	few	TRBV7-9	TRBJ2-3	TGTGCCAGCAGCTCCTTGACCCTGTCGCAGGGCACAGATACGCAGTATTTT	CASSSLTLSQGTDTQYF
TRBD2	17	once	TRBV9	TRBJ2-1	TGTGCCAGCAGCGTAGGTCTAGCGGGGGTCTTATACAATGAGCAGTTCTTC	CASSVGLAGVLYNEQFF
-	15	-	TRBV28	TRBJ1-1	TGTGCCAGCAGTTTCCCCGGGGTGGTGGACACTGAAGCTTTCTTT	CASSFPGVVDTEAFF
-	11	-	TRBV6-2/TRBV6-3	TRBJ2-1	TGTGCCAGCAGTAGGAGGGATGAGCAGTTCTTC	CASSRRDEQFF
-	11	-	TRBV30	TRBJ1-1	TGTGCCTGCGGTGAATCCACTGAAGCTTTCTTT	CACGESTEAFF
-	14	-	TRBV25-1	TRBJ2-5	TGTGCCAGCAGCCGATACCAGGGGATTGGGGCCCAGTACTTC	CASSRYQGIGAQYF
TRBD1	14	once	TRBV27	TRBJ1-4	TGTGCCAGCAGTCCTGGACAGGGTCAAGAAAAACTGTTTTTT	CASSPGQGQEKLFF
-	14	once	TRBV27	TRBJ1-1	TGTGCCAGCAGTTTATCGATACGGGTTACTGAAGCTTTCTTT	CASSLSIRVTEAFF
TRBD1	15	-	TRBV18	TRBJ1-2	TGTGCCAGCTCGCTCTCAGGGGGCGCATCCTATGGCTACACCTTC	CASSLSGGASYGYTF
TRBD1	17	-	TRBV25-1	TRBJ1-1	TGTGCCAGCAGTCCAATCCCCGGACAGGGGGGGGACACTGAAGCTTTCTTT	CASSPIPGQGGDTEAFF
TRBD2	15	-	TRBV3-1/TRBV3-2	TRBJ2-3	TGTGCCAGCAGCCGCGGACTAGAGATTCCAGATACGCAGTATTTT	CASSRGLEIPDTQYF
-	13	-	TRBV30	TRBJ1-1	TGTGCCTGGAGTGTACAGGTGAGCACTGAAGCTTTCTTT	CAWSVQVSTEAFF
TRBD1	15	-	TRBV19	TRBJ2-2	TGTGCCAGTAGTATGAGGGGGCTCGGCACCGGGGAGCTGTTTTTT	CASSMRGLGTGELFF
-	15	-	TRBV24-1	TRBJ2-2	TGTGCCACCAGTGGTTGGGACACTCCGACGGGGGAGCTGTTTTTT	CATSGWDTPTGELFF
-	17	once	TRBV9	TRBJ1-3	TGTGCCAGCAGCACGGGGGAACCGGGACGGCCTGGAAACACCATATATTTT	CASSTGEPGRPGNTIYF
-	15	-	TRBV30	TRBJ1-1	TGTGCCTGGAGATCGACAGCCCATATGAACACTGAAGCTTTCTTT	CAWRSTAHMNTEAFF
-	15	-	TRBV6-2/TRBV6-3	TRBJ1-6	TGTGCCAGCAGTTACTCGCGGGATTGGTATTCACCCCTCCACTTT	CASSYSRDWYSPLHF
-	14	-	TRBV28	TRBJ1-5	TGTGCCAGCAGCTATGGACTGGGCAATCAGCCCCAGCATTTT	CASSYGLGNQPQHF
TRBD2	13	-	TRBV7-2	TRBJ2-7	TGTGCCAGCAGCTCGGGAGGGGGGTACGAGCAGTACTTC	CASSSGGGYEQYF
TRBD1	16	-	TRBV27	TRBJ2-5	TGTGCCAGCAGTCCCCGACAGGGGCGGAGGCAAGAGACCCAGTACTTC	CASSPRQGRRQETQYF
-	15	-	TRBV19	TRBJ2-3	TGTGCCAGTAGTCCCCGGACAGAGTACACAGATACGCAGTATTTT	CASSPRTEYTDTQYF
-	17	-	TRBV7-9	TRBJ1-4	TGTGCCAGCAGCTTAGATCTCTCGGGGGTTCTTGGTGAAAAACTGTTTTTT	CASSLDLSGVLGEKLFF
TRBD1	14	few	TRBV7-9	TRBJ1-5	TGTGCCAGCGGGACAGATTATAGCAATCAGCCCCAGCATTTT	CASGTDYSNQPQHF